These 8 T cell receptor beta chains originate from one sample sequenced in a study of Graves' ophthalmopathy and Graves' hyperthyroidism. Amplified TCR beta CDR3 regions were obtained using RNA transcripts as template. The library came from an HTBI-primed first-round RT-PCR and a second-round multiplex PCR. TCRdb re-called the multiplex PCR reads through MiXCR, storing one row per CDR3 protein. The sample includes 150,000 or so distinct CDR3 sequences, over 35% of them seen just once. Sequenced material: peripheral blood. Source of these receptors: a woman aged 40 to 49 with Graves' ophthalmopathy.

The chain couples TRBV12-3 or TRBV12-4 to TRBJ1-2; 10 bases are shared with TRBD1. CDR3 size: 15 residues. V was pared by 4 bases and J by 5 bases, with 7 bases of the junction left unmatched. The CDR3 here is CASSSPDRGPYGYTF. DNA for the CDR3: TGTGCCAGCAGTTCGCCCGACAGGGGGCCTTATGGCTACACCTTC.

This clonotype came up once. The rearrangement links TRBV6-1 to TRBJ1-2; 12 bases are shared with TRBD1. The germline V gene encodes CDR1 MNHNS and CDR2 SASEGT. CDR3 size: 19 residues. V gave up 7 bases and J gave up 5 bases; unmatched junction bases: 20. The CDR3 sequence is CASTGTGTGGAVVRYGYTF. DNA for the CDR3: TGTGCCAGCACTGGAACCGGGACAGGGGGCGCAGTTGTACGGTATGGCTACACCTTC.

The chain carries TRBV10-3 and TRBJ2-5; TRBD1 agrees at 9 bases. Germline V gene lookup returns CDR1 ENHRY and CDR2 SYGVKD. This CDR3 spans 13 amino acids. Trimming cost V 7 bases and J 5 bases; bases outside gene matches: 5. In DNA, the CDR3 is TGTGCCATCACTTGGGACAGGGAGGAGACCCAGTACTTC. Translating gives CAITWDREETQYF.

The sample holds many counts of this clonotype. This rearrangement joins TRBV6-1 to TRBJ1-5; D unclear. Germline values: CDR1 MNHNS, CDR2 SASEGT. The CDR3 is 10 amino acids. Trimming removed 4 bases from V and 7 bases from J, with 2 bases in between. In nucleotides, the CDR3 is TGTGCCAGCAGTGTGCAGCCCCAGCATTTT. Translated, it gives CASSVQPQHF.

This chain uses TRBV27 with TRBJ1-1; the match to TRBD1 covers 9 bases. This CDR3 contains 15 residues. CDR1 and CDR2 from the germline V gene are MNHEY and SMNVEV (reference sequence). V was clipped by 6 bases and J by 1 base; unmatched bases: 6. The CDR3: CASRSPGQGNTEAFF. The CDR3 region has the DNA TGTGCCAGCAGGTCCCCGGGACAGGGGAACACTGAAGCTTTCTTT.

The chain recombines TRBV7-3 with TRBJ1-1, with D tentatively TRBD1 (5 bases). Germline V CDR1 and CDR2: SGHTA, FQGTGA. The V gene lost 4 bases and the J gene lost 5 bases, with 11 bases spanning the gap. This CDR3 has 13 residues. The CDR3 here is CASSSGGETEAFF. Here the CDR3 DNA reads TGTGCCAGCAGCTCAGGAGGGGAGACTGAAGCTTTCTTT.

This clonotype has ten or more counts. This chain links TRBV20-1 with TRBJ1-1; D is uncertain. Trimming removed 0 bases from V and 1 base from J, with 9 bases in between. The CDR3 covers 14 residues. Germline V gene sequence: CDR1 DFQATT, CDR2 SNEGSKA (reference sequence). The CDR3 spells CSARDRRANTEAFF. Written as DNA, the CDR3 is TGCAGTGCTAGAGATCGGCGGGCGAACACTGAAGCTTTCTTT.

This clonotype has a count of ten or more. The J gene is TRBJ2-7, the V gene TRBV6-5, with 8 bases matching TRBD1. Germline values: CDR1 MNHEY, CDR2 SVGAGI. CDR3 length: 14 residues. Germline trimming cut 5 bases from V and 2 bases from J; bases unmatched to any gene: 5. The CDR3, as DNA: TGTGCCAGCAGTCAGACAGGGGCAGCCTACGAGCAGTACTTC. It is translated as CASSQTGAAYEQYF.